The T cell receptor beta chain described here comes from a study of T cell responses to AZD1222 COVID-19 vaccine. Sequencing used immunoSEQ multiplex PCR; TCRdb keeps in-frame clones, though not all of them. The table shows about 180,000 clones, with less than 90% occurring only once. This CDR3 region has 14 residues. CDR1 and CDR2 (germline): KGHSH, LQKENI. Trimming removed 3 bases at V and 7 bases at J, with 12 bases between. Sequencing used peripheral blood, obtained on day 0 of AZD1222 vaccination. This TCR was recovered from an adult in good health. This chain joins TRBV18 and TRBJ2-2, with D perhaps assigned TRBD1 or TRBD2 (5 bases each). DNA of the CDR3: TGTGCCAGCTCACCGAGAGGGGAGAACGGGGAGCTGTTTTTT. Residues: CASSPRGENGELFF.